The T cell receptor gamma chain described here comes from a study of intestinal T cells in coeliac disease (dated by TCRdb to 2018 to 2021). Describing the broader study: Coeliac patients were found to be much younger than controls, with mean ages of approximately 17 versus 53 years recorded in the TRG cohort. Duodenal biopsies from approximately 30 coeliac disease patients and around 21 non-coeliac controls made up a second, larger TCR-gamma (TRG) cohort. The TCR-delta (TRD) cohort included duodenal biopsies from some eleven coeliac disease patients and some eleven non-coeliac controls.

Germline trimming: 10 bases from V, 2 bases from J; junction bases outside gene matches: 12. There are 14 amino acids in the CDR3, from cysteine to phenylalanine inclusive. Just CDR3 DNA is preserved here, 42 bases in frame from base 1. What the study reported, not specific to this receptor: In training, clustering based on TRD kmers put all 22 biopsies in the right class, and the reported leave-one-out accuracy was roughly 90%. Clustering based on TRG put most of the roughly 54 biopsies (94.4%) in the right class, and the reported leave-one-out accuracy was 87%. FFPE-derived DNA was found to be relatively degraded, and loss of a proportion of TCR sequences in each sample was likely caused by this degradation. It was not possible to tell repeated CDR3 amino acid sequences apart from PCR duplicates. Coeliac and control groups differed significantly in age, although an age-split analysis did not yield significant classification.

Comments on this clone: Its antigen has not been determined. There are no base qualities to consult, and no much larger clone falls within one base.

Genomic DNA was extracted with the QIAamp DNA FFPE tissue kit from ten 5-um FFPE scrolls per case. To test whether coeliac disease could be classified from the TCR repertoire, the study used duodenal biopsies that were formalin-fixed paraffin-embedded, fully anonymised, and surplus to diagnostic needs. The controls had no clinical or histological suspicion of coeliac disease and had upper endoscopy for reflux, dyspepsia or gastritis. Library prep was done by multiplex PCR. Sequencing used an Ion Torrent PGM. The LymphoTrack kit, which has primers carrying Illumina adapters, was used to amplify TRG repertoires from 200 ng of biopsy DNA. After purification with AMPure XP beads and quantification on a 2100 Bioanalyzer, the TRG amplicons were pooled in equimolar amounts. An Ion PGM instrument was used to sequence the TRG libraries. For the original study's pipeline: FastX discarded any read in which over 10% of nucleotides had a quality score below the third quartile for that patient. Alignment of reads was performed with IMGT/HighV-QUEST so that V, D and J genes were assigned, CDR3 regions were identified and functionality was assessed. Sequences were converted to amino acids, and every sequence predicted to be non-functional was removed. The CDR3s were broken into kmers both with and without positional annotation, PCA was run on the kmer frequencies, and the samples were clustered using every one of the 1023 combinations of PCs 1-10. Classification was validated by leave-one-out cross-validation, re-optimising parameters on the remaining samples each time. Shannon diversity was calculated using the vegan R package from repeated random subsamples equal to the lowest read count. TCRdb called clones from the public reads with CATT, and repeated DNA sequences were later combined into one row. These V and J calls derive from TCRdb rather than the authors' analysis. The sample has a few hundred gamma-chain clones on record, less than 45% of them singletons. The leading ten clones occupy 48% of the sample.

The sequenced sample was a duodenal biopsy. The origin of this receptor is a human donor who served as a control with a normal duodenal biopsy, not a healthy volunteer. The rearranged segments are TRGV10 and TRGJ1 or TRGJ2. TRGV10 is known as an ORF, though its function is uncertain. The CDR3 protein: CAAFHRRDYYKKLF. Read as DNA, the sequence is TGTGCTGCGTTCCATAGGAGGGATTATTATAAGAAACTCTTT.